The next 21 T cell receptor beta chains were all read from a single sample in a study of human T cells and chemical hapten exposure. Each CDR3 protein is one row after TCRdb ran MiXCR on the RACE reads. The repertoire consists of more than 95,000 distinct CDR3 sequences, with roughly a quarter occurring once and the leading ten covering 9% to 12%. Specified time point: patch test 3, about 24 weeks after DPC sensitization. This sample's treatment: therapeutic diphenylcyclopropenone sensitization with weekly scalp DPC. Material: whole blood, obtained in connection with sensitization to the hapten diphenylcyclopropenone (DPC). The source of these receptors is a man in his forties or fifties with alopecia areata. Some clones in this sample may be carry-over from other donors' samples.

V gene TRBV18 combines with J gene TRBJ1-1, with D perhaps TRBD1 (6 bases). The CDR3 covers 16 residues. The ends were cut back, 3 bases at V and 0 bases at J, with 14 bases in the middle. The germline gives CDR1 KGHSH, CDR2 LQKENI. CDR3 bases: TGTGCCAGCTCACCGATTTCAGGGGCCTTGAACACTGAAGCTTTCTTT. This sequence encodes CASSPISGALNTEAFF.

This clonotype occurred a few times. This chain joins TRBV28 and TRBJ1-4; 7 bases align to TRBD1. V lost 8 bases and J lost 7; bases outside the gene matches: 4. This CDR3 region has 12 residues. The germline gives CDR1 MDHEN, CDR2 SYDVKM. In nucleotides, the CDR3 is TGTGCCAGCGAGGGGGCGCGTGAAAAACTGTTTTTT. Translating gives CASEGAREKLFF.

V usage is TRBV5-6 and J usage is TRBJ2-7; D possibly corresponds to TRBD1 (5 bases). The ends were cut back, 1 base at V and 2 bases at J, with 10 bases in the middle. CDR1 SGHDT and CDR2 YYEEEE come from the germline V gene. CDR3 size: 14 residues. The CDR3 coding sequence is TGTGCCAGCAGCTTGCGCCCAGGGACCTACGAGCAGTACTTC. Encoded protein: CASSLRPGTYEQYF.

The chain couples TRBV7-2 to TRBJ2-5, with D uncertain. Germline assignment: CDR1 SGHTA and CDR2 FQGNSA. V gave up 5 bases and J gave up 4 bases, with 11 bases separating them. There are 13 residues in the CDR3. CDR3 sequence reads: CASSRSGLETQYF. In DNA, the CDR3 is TGTGCCAGCAGCAGGTCAGGCTTAGAGACCCAGTACTTC.

The genes are TRBV6-1 and TRBJ2-7, with D hard to call. Germline CDR1 MNHNS, CDR2 SASEGT. The V and J ends lost 0 bases and 4 bases respectively, with 7 bases between them. The CDR3 is 13 residues long. In DNA, the CDR3 is TGTGCCAGCAGTGAAGCGGGTCTGTACGAGCAGTACTTC. It encodes CASSEAGLYEQYF.

This clonotype was counted only a few times. V gene TRBV7-6 combines with J gene TRBJ2-3; TRBD2 matches 9 bases. Trimming cost V 1 base and J 0 bases; bases outside gene matches: 2. The germline V gene has CDR1 SGHVS and CDR2 FNYEAQ. The CDR3 spans 16 residues. CDR3 in amino acids: CASSLGREGSTDTQYF. CDR3 in DNA: TGTGCCAGCAGCTTAGGGCGGGAGGGTAGCACAGATACGCAGTATTTT. Variable domain in full (rest from reference TRBV7-6 and TRBJ2-3): GAGVSQSPRYKVTKRGQDVALRCDPISGHVSLYWYRQALGQGPEFLTYFNYEAQQDKSGLPNDRFSAERPEGSISTLTIQRTEQRDSAMYRCASSLGREGSTDTQYFGPGTRLTVL.

The rearrangement joins TRBV7-9 to TRBJ2-4; D might be TRBD1 (6 bases). CDR1 and CDR2 (germline): SEHNR, FQNEAQ (reference sequence). CDR3 length: 13 amino acids. Trimming pared 6 bases from V and 2 bases from J, leaving 8 bases between. The CDR3: CASRGATKNIQYF. The CDR3 nucleotides read TGTGCCAGCAGGGGGGCGACCAAAAACATTCAGTACTTC. The full variable domain, rest sourced from reference TRBV7-9 and TRBJ2-4, is DTGVSQNPRHKITKRGQNVTFRCDPISEHNRLYWYRQTLGQGPEFLTYFQNEAQLEKSRLLSDRFSAERPKGSFSTLEIQRTEQGDSAMYLCASRGATKNIQYFGAGTRLSVL.

The chain employs TRBV6-1 and TRBJ2-5; TRBD2 might be the D (6 bases). This CDR3 is 14 amino acids long. Germline V gene sequence: CDR1 MNHNS, CDR2 SASEGT. Trimming shortened V by 8 bases and J by 5 bases, and 18 bases separated the two germline ends. The CDR3 DNA is TGTGCCAGCGCGTGGGACTGGGGAGTGGAGACCCAGTACTTC. This codes for CASAWDWGVETQYF.

This clonotype was observed a handful of times. The chain links TRBV20-1 to TRBJ1-1; D unresolved. V lost 5 bases, J lost 6 bases, and 13 bases lay in between. The CDR3 extends over 12 amino acids. Germline V gene lookup returns CDR1 DFQATT and CDR2 SNEGSKA (reference sequence). CDR3 sequence reads: CSAESSSAEAFF. CDR3 bases: TGCAGTGCTGAATCGAGTAGCGCTGAAGCTTTCTTT.

This clonotype was counted only a few times. The chain employs TRBV7-8 and TRBJ1-5; 9 bases match TRBD1. The germline gives CDR1 SGHVS, CDR2 FQNEAQ. The CDR3 contains 19 residues. Unmatched junction bases numbered 11, after V lost 1 base and J lost 1 base. The CDR3 sequence is CASSLEDRGRRASNQPQHF. The CDR3 DNA sequence: TGTGCCAGCAGCTTAGAGGACAGGGGCCGCCGTGCGAGCAATCAGCCCCAGCATTTT.

This clonotype was detected a few times. The chain has TRBV28 and TRBJ1-2, with a tentative D call TRBD1 (6 bases). The V end lost 4 bases, the J end lost 0 bases, and 18 bases lay between the germline ends. This CDR3 region has 17 residues. Germline loops: CDR1 MDHEN, CDR2 SYDVKM. Written as DNA, the CDR3 is TGTGCCAGCAGTTCTCCGGGACAATTGAGCTCTAACTATGGCTACACCTTC. The encoded protein is CASSSPGQLSSNYGYTF.

This clonotype was observed a handful of times. In DNA form, the CDR3 reads TGTGCCAGCAGTCAAAGGGACTCCTACTCTGGAAACACCATATATTTT. This gives the protein CASSQRDSYSGNTIYF. The V and J genes are TRBV28 and TRBJ1-3; D possibly corresponds to TRBD1 (5 bases). The CDR3 runs to 16 residues. Germline V gene data show CDR1 as MDHEN and CDR2 as SYDVKM. V lost 5 bases and J lost 0, with 14 bases in between.

This clonotype was counted at least ten times. This chain links TRBV20-1 with TRBJ2-1; 9 bases are a match to TRBD2. J gave up 4 bases and V 0 bases, and 16 bases lay outside the gene matches. Germline V gene sequence: CDR1 DFQATT, CDR2 SNEGSKA (reference sequence). The CDR3 totals 19 residues. The CDR3 coding sequence is TGCAGTGCTAGAGATCCTCTCGCGGGAGGGCCAACTCCTTACAATGAGCAGTTCTTC. This sequence encodes CSARDPLAGGPTPYNEQFF.

This chain joins TRBV12-3 or TRBV12-4 and TRBJ2-3; 8 nucleotides line up with TRBD2. The length of the CDR3 is 16 residues. V shed 5 bases, J shed 6 bases, and the junction held 13 bases outside the gene matches. CDR3 bases: TGTGCCAGCAGTCCCCCGTGGGACGGGAGGGGGGATACGCAGTATTTT. This gives the protein CASSPPWDGRGDTQYF.

This clonotype has just a few counts. This chain connects TRBV12-3 or TRBV12-4 to TRBJ2-4; D is unresolved. V lost 2 bases and J lost 0, with 5 bases in between. The length of the CDR3 is 14 residues. Here the CDR3 reads CASSLIGAKNIQYF. The CDR3 DNA sequence: TGTGCCAGCAGTTTAATAGGAGCCAAAAACATTCAGTACTTC.

The chain uses TRBV12-3 or TRBV12-4 and TRBJ2-7; tentative D call: TRBD2 (5 bases). The CDR3 is 13 residues long. V lost 6 bases and J lost 7, with 16 bases in between. CDR3 coding DNA: TGTGCCAGCAGCCGAGACACTCGCGGGGAGCAGTACTTC. Protein product: CASSRDTRGEQYF.

The V and J genes are TRBV20-1 and TRBJ2-7; D call uncertain. Trimming removed 0 bases at V and 5 bases at J, with 5 bases between. Germline lookup yields CDR1 DFQATT and CDR2 SNEGSKA (reference sequence). This CDR3 has 11 residues. The DNA for the CDR3 is TGCAGTGCTAGAGAGGGGAACGAGCAGTACTTC. Translated: CSAREGNEQYF.

The V and J genes are TRBV5-5 and TRBJ2-7; D may be TRBD2 (5 bases). The CDR3 sequence is 13 residues long. Germline CDR1 is SGHKS and CDR2 is YYEKEE (reference sequence). Trimming removed 0 bases from V and 7 bases from J, with 11 bases in between. The CDR3, as DNA: TGTGCCAGCAGCTTGGAACCTTCGGGGGAGCAGTACTTC. It specifies CASSLEPSGEQYF.

The chain has TRBV20-1 and TRBJ1-4; 8 bases are shared with TRBD1. The CDR3 is 17 amino acids. The germline gives CDR1 DFQATT, CDR2 SNEGSKA (reference sequence). V was pared by 1 base and J by 2 bases, with 9 bases of the junction left unmatched. The DNA for the CDR3 is TGCAGTGCTAGAGCGGCCCAGGGGGCGGATACTAATGAAAAACTGTTTTTT. Translating gives CSARAAQGADTNEKLFF.

This clonotype has a handful of counts. CDR3: CASSSRGGETQYF. The DNA of the CDR3 is TGTGCCAGCAGTTCTAGGGGGGGTGAGACCCAGTACTTC. The chain links TRBV6-2 or TRBV6-3 to TRBJ2-5; a possible D gene is TRBD2 (7 bases). The CDR3 spans 13 residues. V gave up 4 bases and J gave up 5 bases, with 11 bases separating them. In germline, CDR1 is MNHEY, CDR2 SVGEGT.

The CDR3 sequence is CASSRITGVDEAFF. Here the CDR3 DNA reads TGTGCCAGCAGCAGGATCACCGGCGTGGATGAAGCTTTCTTT. This chain joins TRBV5-6 and TRBJ1-1; D is undetermined. The V end lost 4 bases, the J end lost 7 bases, and 17 bases lay between the germline ends. This CDR3 is 14 amino acids long. Germline values: CDR1 SGHDT, CDR2 YYEEEE.